The 15 T cell receptor beta chains reported below all come from one sample, sequenced in a study of OX40 agonist ivuxolimab in advanced cancers. Sequencing was performed with immunoSEQ multiplex PCR; in TCRdb, only in-frame clones are kept and a portion is missing. The top ten clones hold over 7.5% of a sample with 65,000 to 90,000 clones, 92% of them seen once. Sample: CD4+ or CD8+ T cells sorted from blood, taken in a trial of the OX40 agonist ivuxolimab. These TCRs come from an adult with an advanced solid tumor such as melanoma, head and neck, liver or kidney cancer.

The rearrangement links TRBV19 to TRBJ1-4; TRBD1 is a possible D gene (5 bases). This CDR3 comprises 13 residues. Germline CDR1 is LNHDA and CDR2 is SQIVND (reference sequence). The ends were cut back, 9 bases at V and 6 bases at J, with 14 bases in the middle. The CDR3: CASRPGGDEKLFF. CDR3 DNA: TGTGCCAGCCGGCCGGGAGGGGATGAAAAACTGTTTTTT.

This chain uses TRBV27 with TRBJ2-1; D remains unclear. The V and J ends lost 7 bases and 6 bases respectively, with 19 bases between them. CDR1 and CDR2 from the germline V gene are MNHEY and SMNVEV (reference sequence). The CDR3 runs 15 residues. CDR3 sequence: CASTLTVGWGNEQFF. The CDR3 nucleotides read TGTGCCAGCACCTTAACGGTCGGATGGGGCAATGAGCAGTTCTTC.

This sequence joins TRBV5-1 and TRBJ2-7, with D possibly TRBD1 on 6 matching bases. The V and J ends lost 0 bases and 6 bases respectively, with 16 bases between them. In germline, CDR1 is SGHRS, CDR2 YFSETQ. The CDR3 has 15 residues. The CDR3, as DNA: TGCGCCAGCAGCTTGGATTCGACGACAGGTCCCGAGCAGTACTTC. Protein product: CASSLDSTTGPEQYF.

The rearrangement links TRBV7-9 to TRBJ2-7; the D gene is possibly TRBD1 (6 bases). In germline, CDR1 is SEHNR, CDR2 FQNEAQ (reference sequence). The V gene lost 6 bases and the J gene lost 9 bases, with 18 bases spanning the gap. The CDR3 spans 13 residues. The CDR3 nucleotides read TGTGCCAGCAGGAAGGCCGAGGACAGCCCGCAGTACTTC. Translation gives CASRKAEDSPQYF.

The chain joins TRBV10-3 to TRBJ2-5; 9 bases align to TRBD1. The J call may be faulty, since TRBJ2-7 better matches the DNA end. The CDR3 has 15 amino acids. Germline CDR1 reads ENHRY; CDR2 reads SYGVKD. In nucleotides, the CDR3 is TGTGCCATCAGTGAGTCGGGGACAGGGTGGTACGAGCAGTACTTC. It encodes CAISESGTGWYEQYF.

This chain uses TRBV11-2 with TRBJ2-5; 8 bases line up with TRBD1. The end of the DNA aligns better with TRBJ2-7, so the J call may be wrong. The germline gives CDR1 SGHAT, CDR2 FQNNGV. The CDR3 sequence is 13 residues long. CDR3 DNA sequence: TGTGCCAGCAGCATAGGACAGGGTTACGAGCAGTACTTC. This encodes CASSIGQGYEQYF.

The chain employs TRBV13 and TRBJ2-2, with TRBD2 matching over 9 bases. Germline CDR1 is PRHDT and CDR2 is FYEKMQ (reference sequence). This CDR3 has 14 amino acids. V was pared by 8 bases and J by 1 base, with 2 bases of the junction left unmatched. CDR3 nucleotide sequence: TGTGCCAGCTGTAGCGGGGGGAACACCGGGGAGCTGTTTTTT. Translation: CASCSGGNTGELFF.

This chain links TRBV27 with TRBJ2-1; TRBD2 agrees at 8 bases. From germline, CDR1 is MNHEY and CDR2 SMNVEV (reference sequence). This CDR3 contains 16 residues. Losses at the gene ends were 0 bases for V and 3 bases for J; bases not matched to a gene: 4. The DNA of the CDR3 is TGTGCCAGCAGTTTATCCCCTAGCGGGCTCTACAATGAGCAGTTCTTC. It yields the protein CASSLSPSGLYNEQFF.

This chain uses TRBV7-9 with TRBJ2-1; 7 bases align to TRBD1. Looked up from germline, CDR1 is SEHNR and CDR2 is FQNEAQ (reference sequence). The CDR3 runs 15 residues. V shed 1 base and J 1 base; nucleotides not matched to a gene: 1. CDR3 bases: TGTGCCAGCAGCTTAGGGGACAGTTCCTACAATGAGCAGTTCTTC. Translated: CASSLGDSSYNEQFF.

In DNA form, the CDR3 reads TGTGCCAGCAGTGAAATTGGGGTTCCCTACGAGCAGTACTTC. Translation gives CASSEIGVPYEQYF. The rearrangement uses TRBV2 and TRBJ2-7; no definite D call. Trimming pared 2 bases from V and 2 bases from J, leaving 10 bases between. The CDR3 is 14 residues long. Germline V gene data show CDR1 as SNHLY and CDR2 as FYNNEI.

This clone has a single count. The gene calls are TRBV9 and TRBJ1-1; possibly TRBD1 for D (5 bases). The germline V gene has CDR1 SGDLS and CDR2 YYNGEE. This CDR3 spans 12 amino acids. Trimming pared 4 bases from V and 6 bases from J, leaving 10 bases between. The CDR3 loop reads CASSPGDAEAFF. The CDR3 nucleotides read TGTGCCAGCAGCCCTGGGGACGCTGAAGCTTTCTTT.

V usage is TRBV19 and J usage is TRBJ2-7; unclear D gene. Trimming removed 8 bases at V and 3 bases at J, with 5 bases between. This CDR3 is 10 amino acids long. Germline assignment: CDR1 LNHDA and CDR2 SQIVND (reference sequence). The CDR3 region has the DNA TGTGCCAGTGGGGACTACGAGCAGTACTTC. It encodes CASGDYEQYF. Full variable domain (rest looked up from reference TRBV19 and TRBJ2-7): DGGITQSPKYLFRKEGQNVTLSCEQNLNHDAMYWYRQDPGQGLRLIYYSQIVNDFQKGDIAEGYSVSREKKESFPLTVTSAQKNPTAFYLCASGDYEQYFGPGTRLTVT.

The rearrangement uses TRBV4-3 and TRBJ1-1, with D perhaps matching TRBD1 (5 bases). Germline assignment: CDR1 LGHNA and CDR2 YSLEER. V was shortened by 0 bases and J by 0 bases, with 8 bases between the two germline ends. This CDR3 spans 15 amino acids. This CDR3 is CASSQDWGMNTEAFF. CDR3 DNA: TGCGCCAGCAGCCAAGATTGGGGGATGAACACTGAAGCTTTCTTT.

This chain links TRBV2 with TRBJ2-5, with D tentatively TRBD1 (6 bases). Trimming took 0 bases from V and 5 from J, leaving 13 bases between them. This CDR3 region has 15 residues. Germline V gene data show CDR1 as SNHLY and CDR2 as FYNNEI. CDR3 DNA sequence: TGTGCCAGCAGTGAAGCGCTTGGACAGATTGAGACCCAGTACTTC. This codes for CASSEALGQIETQYF. The full variable domain, in which reference TRBV2 and TRBJ2-5 provide the parts outside the CDR3, is EPEVTQTPSHQVTQMGQEVILRCVPISNHLYFYWYRQILGQKVEFLVSFYNNEISEKSEIFDDQFSVERPDGSNFTLKIRSTKLEDSAMYFCASSEALGQIETQYFGPGTRLLVL.

This chain connects TRBV6-5 to TRBJ2-6; possible D gene TRBD2, 6 bases. Between the trimmed V and J ends, which lost 2 bases and 4 bases, there was a span of 12 bases. Germline V CDR1 and CDR2: MNHEY, SVGAGI. The CDR3 contains 16 residues. CDR3 amino acids: CASSYAPGEGANVLTF. CDR3 DNA: TGTGCCAGCAGTTACGCCCCGGGGGAGGGGGCCAACGTCCTGACTTTC.